The entry that follows covers one TCR beta chain sequence. Its target is unknown. V trimming: 5 bases; J trimming: 1 base; junction bases outside the gene matches: 7. Germline assignment: CDR1 SEHNR and CDR2 FQNEAQ (reference sequence). CDR3 length equals 15 residues. Of the isolated RNA, all was reverse transcribed, and so the sequenced material was expressed TCRB transcripts. Data came from immunoSEQ multiplex PCR; TCRdb stores just in-frame clones and leaves some out. Here the sample spans 160,000 or so clones, 7% to 9.5% being singletons. These data originate in a study of beta chain features in type 1 diabetes. The study's findings and limits: The question of HLA type influencing TCRB rearrangement was one that remained unresolved here. An over-representation of cells with high TCR expression could result from cDNA sequencing. Type 1 diabetes patients had TCRB CDR3s that were shorter (moderately but significantly so) in all four CD4+ subsets.

One heparinised draw, averaging roughly 0.12 L, was taken per donor. This receptor was identified in a woman aged 25 to 45 with type 1 diabetes. The sample was central memory CD4+ T cells from blood. V gene TRBV7-9 combines with J gene TRBJ1-2; 7 bases agree with TRBD1. CDR3: CASSAPGGRNYGYTF. CDR3 in DNA: TGTGCCAGCAGCGCACCAGGGGGACGTAACTATGGCTACACCTTC.